One and the same sample provided the 8 T cell receptor beta chains below, sequenced in a study of shared clonotypes between healthy human individuals. Data came from immunoSEQ multiplex PCR; TCRdb stores just in-frame clones and leaves some out. The sample holds about 1.9 million clones, around 93% seen once. Terminally differentiated effector memory CD45RA+ cells were excluded by CCR7 positive selection of CD45RO-negative cells. The material sequenced was naive CD8+ T cells from PBMCs. The receptors originated from a man aged 18 to 29 in good health. Some clones in this sample may be carry-over from other donors' samples.

This clone has just a few counts. V gene TRBV4-2 combines with J gene TRBJ2-5; D remains ambiguous. The V end lost 0 bases, the J end lost 1 base, and 6 bases lay between the germline ends. Germline V gene sequence: CDR1 LGHNA, CDR2 YNFKEQ. The CDR3 length is 14 residues. As DNA, the CDR3 is TGTGCCAGCAGCCAAGAAGGTGCCCAAGAGACCCAGTACTTC. Translation: CASSQEGAQETQYF.

The chain uses TRBV27 and TRBJ1-5, with D tentatively TRBD1 (6 bases). The CDR3 covers 15 residues. V was cut by 2 bases and J by 3 bases, with 11 bases left in between. Germline-derived CDR1 and CDR2 are MNHEY and SMNVEV (reference sequence). The CDR3 DNA reads TGTGCCAGCAGTTTAACAGGGTGGGTCAATCAGCCCCAGCATTTT. Residues: CASSLTGWVNQPQHF.

The chain links TRBV10-3 to TRBJ2-3; 11 nucleotides match TRBD2. Germline V gene data show CDR1 as ENHRY and CDR2 as SYGVKD. This CDR3 has 16 residues. J lost 2 bases, V lost 6 bases, and 7 bases had no gene match. Written as DNA, the CDR3 is TGTGCCATCAGCCCCACTAGCGGGAGAGACACAGATACGCAGTATTTT. Protein product: CAISPTSGRDTDTQYF.

This clone occurred once. The chain couples TRBV11-3 to TRBJ1-1, with a tentative D call TRBD1 (5 bases). This CDR3 contains 12 residues. Germline values: CDR1 SGHNT, CDR2 YENEEA. Trimming took 5 bases from V and 9 from J, leaving 13 bases between them. The CDR3 DNA sequence: TGTGCCAGCAGCCCGCGGGGGGGGAAAGCTTTCTTT. It specifies CASSPRGGKAFF.

The genes are TRBV2 and TRBJ2-5, with D possibly TRBD2 on 6 matching bases. Germline V lookup: CDR1 SNHLY, CDR2 FYNNEI. Trimming removed 10 bases at V and 6 bases at J, with 24 bases between. The CDR3 is 15 amino acids. As DNA, the CDR3 is TGTGCCACTCGAAAGGTTGGGGGGTCGATCCAGACCCAGTACTTC. It codes for CATRKVGGSIQTQYF.

The V call is TRBV28, the J call TRBJ1-1; no definite D call. Trimming left V 7 bases short and J 2 bases short, with 2 bases between. This CDR3 is built from 10 residues. The V gene's germline CDR1 is MDHEN and CDR2 SYDVKM. Here the CDR3 reads CASINTEAFF. CDR3 bases: TGTGCCAGCATCAACACTGAAGCTTTCTTT.

V gene TRBV4-3 combines with J gene TRBJ2-7, with TRBD2 matching over 11 bases. The length of the CDR3 is 15 residues. The trim removed 6 bases at V and 6 bases at J, leaving 10 bases unmatched. The germline V gene encodes CDR1 LGHNA and CDR2 YSLEER. CDR3 coding DNA: TGCGCCAGCAGTCAACAACTAGCGGGAGAGGGCGAGCAGTACTTC. It specifies CASSQQLAGEGEQYF.

This clone was detected only once. Other DNA sequences in this specimen translate into the identical CDR3. This chain links TRBV27 with TRBJ2-7; no clear D. The germline CDR1 and CDR2 sequences are MNHEY and SMNVEV (reference sequence). This CDR3 spans 11 amino acids. Trimming removed 7 bases from V and 4 bases from J, with 8 bases in between. CDR3 region: CASTSGYEQYF. The CDR3 nucleotides are TGTGCCAGCACCTCCGGGTACGAGCAGTACTTC.